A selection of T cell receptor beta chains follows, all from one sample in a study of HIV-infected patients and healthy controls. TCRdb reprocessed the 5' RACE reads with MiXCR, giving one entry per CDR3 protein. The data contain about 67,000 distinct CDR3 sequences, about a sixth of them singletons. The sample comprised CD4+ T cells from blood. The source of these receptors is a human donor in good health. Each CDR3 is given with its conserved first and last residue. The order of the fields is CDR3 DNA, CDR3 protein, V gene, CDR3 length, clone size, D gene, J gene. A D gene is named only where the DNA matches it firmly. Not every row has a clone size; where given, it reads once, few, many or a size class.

DNA: TGTGCCAGCAGTCCCAGGACAGGCGCGAGCAATCAGCCCCAGCATTTT
CDR3: CASSPRTGASNQPQHF
V: TRBV6-5
length: 16
size: many
D: TRBD1
J: TRBJ1-5

DNA: TGTGCCAGCAGGACAGGGGCCAACACTGAAGCTTTCTTT
CDR3: CASRTGANTEAFF
V: TRBV12-3/TRBV12-4
length: 13
size: few
D: TRBD1
J: TRBJ1-1

DNA: TGTGCCAGCAGCTTCGAGGGGGGACCCCTCCACTTT
CDR3: CASSFEGGPLHF
V: TRBV13
length: 12
size: NA
D: NA
J: TRBJ1-6

DNA: TGTGCTAGTTCCGGGACAGGGGATTCACCCCTCCACTTT
CDR3: CASSGTGDSPLHF
V: TRBV12-5
length: 13
size: many
D: TRBD1
J: TRBJ1-6

DNA: TGTGCCAGCAGCTTAGCGCCCGATCAGCCCCAGCATTTT
CDR3: CASSLAPDQPQHF
V: TRBV7-2
length: 13
size: medium-sized
D: NA
J: TRBJ1-5

DNA: TGTGCCAGCAAACGCGGGGCGGTTCTGAGCTCCTACGAGCAGTACTTC
CDR3: CASKRGAVLSSYEQYF
V: TRBV28
length: 16
size: many
D: NA
J: TRBJ2-7

DNA: TGTGCCAGTAAGGATCCCCACGTTTGGGGCTACACCTTC
CDR3: CASKDPHVWGYTF
V: TRBV19
length: 13
size: once
D: NA
J: TRBJ1-2

DNA: TGTGCCAGCAGTCTTTTGACGGAACATCTATACTTC
CDR3: CASSLLTEHLYF
V: TRBV28
length: 12
size: few
D: NA
J: TRBJ2-7

DNA: TGTGCCAGCAGCCTTGGACGTAATGAGCAGTTCTTC
CDR3: CASSLGRNEQFF
V: TRBV7-3
length: 12
size: many
D: NA
J: TRBJ2-1

DNA: TGTGCCAGCAGTTTCTCACAGGGACAGGGCCACTACGAGCAGTACTTC
CDR3: CASSFSQGQGHYEQYF
V: TRBV28
length: 16
size: many
D: TRBD1
J: TRBJ2-7

DNA: TGTGCCAGCAGCAAAAACAGGGAGGATCAGCCCCAGCATTTT
CDR3: CASSKNREDQPQHF
V: TRBV12-3/TRBV12-4
length: 14
size: NA
D: NA
J: TRBJ1-5

DNA: TGTGCCTGGAGTAAGGTCGGGGTTTGGGGCGGGAGCTCCTACAATGAGCAGTTCTTC
CDR3: CAWSKVGVWGGSSYNEQFF
V: TRBV30
length: 19
size: NA
D: TRBD2
J: TRBJ2-1

DNA: TGCAGTGCTAGAGATTCACTGGCGGGAGCTGGAGAGCAGTACTTC
CDR3: CSARDSLAGAGEQYF
V: TRBV20-1
length: 15
size: NA
D: TRBD2
J: TRBJ2-7

DNA: TGCAGTGTCCCCCCGGGACAGGGTGGGGAAAAACTGTTTTTT
CDR3: CSVPPGQGGEKLFF
V: TRBV20-1
length: 14
size: NA
D: TRBD1
J: TRBJ1-4

DNA: TGCGCCAGCACCCGATCGGGGGCCCGGGGGGAGACCCAGTACTTC
CDR3: CASTRSGARGETQYF
V: TRBV5-1
length: 15
size: few
D: NA
J: TRBJ2-5

DNA: TGTGCCAGCAGCGCGGGGGGGGGCCCCACCGGGGAGCTGTTTTTT
CDR3: CASSAGGGPTGELFF
V: TRBV5-4
length: 15
size: NA
D: TRBD2
J: TRBJ2-2

DNA: TGTGCCATCAGTGAAAGGGCTAGTTTCACAGATACGCAGTATTTT
CDR3: CAISERASFTDTQYF
V: TRBV10-3
length: 15
size: NA
D: NA
J: TRBJ2-3

DNA: TGTGCCACCAGTGATGCCGGACAGGGGGCTTCATACAATGAGCAGTTCTTC
CDR3: CATSDAGQGASYNEQFF
V: TRBV24-1
length: 17
size: few
D: TRBD1
J: TRBJ2-1

DNA: TGTGCCAGCAGCTATAACAGGGGTACCGGGGAGCTGTTTTTT
CDR3: CASSYNRGTGELFF
V: TRBV7-3
length: 14
size: many
D: TRBD1
J: TRBJ2-2

DNA: TGTGCCAGCAGTTACGCTACAGGGCCCCGCGAGCCCCAGCATTTT
CDR3: CASSYATGPREPQHF
V: TRBV6-2/TRBV6-3
length: 15
size: few
D: NA
J: TRBJ1-5

DNA: TGCAGTGCTAGGACAGGGAACGAGCAGTACTTC
CDR3: CSARTGNEQYF
V: TRBV20-1
length: 11
size: few
D: TRBD1
J: TRBJ2-7

DNA: TGTGCCAGCACCGAGGCGACCGGCACTGAAGCTTTCTTT
CDR3: CASTEATGTEAFF
V: TRBV12-3/TRBV12-4
length: 13
size: many
D: NA
J: TRBJ1-1

DNA: TGTGCCAGCAGCTTGGCCCTTTACAATGAGCAGTTCTTC
CDR3: CASSLALYNEQFF
V: TRBV5-4
length: 13
size: NA
D: NA
J: TRBJ2-1

DNA: TGTGCCAGCAGGGTAGCGGGGGGGGCAGATACGCAGTATTTT
CDR3: CASRVAGGADTQYF
V: TRBV7-2
length: 14
size: many
D: TRBD2
J: TRBJ2-3

DNA: TGTGCCAGCAGCGTAGCCCCCTCAGGGACCAATTCACCCCTCCACTTT
CDR3: CASSVAPSGTNSPLHF
V: TRBV9
length: 16
size: NA
D: NA
J: TRBJ1-6

DNA: TGTGCCAGCAGCTTAATGTCCGGACTAGCAGGCGAGCAGTTCTTC
CDR3: CASSLMSGLAGEQFF
V: TRBV7-9
length: 15
size: many
D: TRBD2
J: TRBJ2-1

DNA: TGCAGTGCTAGCGTCAGGAACACTGAAGCTTTCTTT
CDR3: CSASVRNTEAFF
V: TRBV20-1
length: 12
size: many
D: NA
J: TRBJ1-1

DNA: TGCAGCGTTTCCCAGGGGGGGAGCACTGAAGCTTTCTTT
CDR3: CSVSQGGSTEAFF
V: TRBV29-1
length: 13
size: NA
D: TRBD1
J: TRBJ1-1

DNA: TGTGCCAGCAGTGATTATCCTCAGATGAGGTTGGACAATGAGCAGTTCTTC
CDR3: CASSDYPQMRLDNEQFF
V: TRBV6-1
length: 17
size: NA
D: NA
J: TRBJ2-1

DNA: TGTGCCTCGAGGTCAGTCGACAGCTCCCGCTCTGGGGCCAACGTCCTGACTTTC
CDR3: CASRSVDSSRSGANVLTF
V: TRBV30
length: 18
size: many
D: NA
J: TRBJ2-6

DNA: TGCAGTGCTAGATCGGACGGCAACACCGGGGAGCTGTTTTTT
CDR3: CSARSDGNTGELFF
V: TRBV20-1
length: 14
size: few
D: NA
J: TRBJ2-2

DNA: TGCAGCGTCGGGACAGGGCTTATCAATCAGCCCCAGCATTTT
CDR3: CSVGTGLINQPQHF
V: TRBV29-1
length: 14
size: few
D: TRBD1
J: TRBJ1-5

DNA: TGTGCCAGCCAACACCCAATAGCGGGATCCTACAATGAGCAGTTCTTC
CDR3: CASQHPIAGSYNEQFF
V: TRBV6-2/TRBV6-3
length: 16
size: few
D: TRBD2
J: TRBJ2-1

DNA: TGTGCAGCCTCACAGAGTCCCGGGGTTAAGCAGTATTTT
CDR3: CAASQSPGVKQYF
V: TRBV12-3/TRBV12-4
length: 13
size: NA
D: NA
J: TRBJ2-3

DNA: TGCAGTGCCCAAATGTCCCACGAGCAGTACTTC
CDR3: CSAQMSHEQYF
V: TRBV20-1
length: 11
size: few
D: NA
J: TRBJ2-7

DNA: TGTGCCAGTGGTCCCTACAGGGGCGAAGGTGAAAAACTGTTTTTT
CDR3: CASGPYRGEGEKLFF
V: TRBV19
length: 15
size: NA
D: TRBD1
J: TRBJ1-4

DNA: TGTGCCACCAGTCGACAGGACGGAGTATACAATGAGCAGTTCTTC
CDR3: CATSRQDGVYNEQFF
V: TRBV24-1
length: 15
size: NA
D: NA
J: TRBJ2-1

DNA: TGCAGTGCTAGAAGGGGCTTGGATTCACCCCTCCACTTT
CDR3: CSARRGLDSPLHF
V: TRBV20-1
length: 13
size: NA
D: NA
J: TRBJ1-6

DNA: TGTGCCAGCAGCTGGGTAGAGAATCAGCCCCAGCATTTT
CDR3: CASSWVENQPQHF
V: TRBV7-2
length: 13
size: many
D: NA
J: TRBJ1-5

DNA: TGTGCCAGCAGCTTCCAACATGGAGGGACAGATACGCAGTATTTT
CDR3: CASSFQHGGTDTQYF
V: TRBV5-6
length: 15
size: few
D: NA
J: TRBJ2-3

DNA: TGCAGTGCTAGAGATACGGGGGCCCGTGCAGATACGCAGTATTTT
CDR3: CSARDTGARADTQYF
V: TRBV20-1
length: 15
size: NA
D: NA
J: TRBJ2-3

DNA: TGCAGTGCTACGTCGCCGGGGGGGTTCGATTCACCCCTCCACTTT
CDR3: CSATSPGGFDSPLHF
V: TRBV20-1
length: 15
size: few
D: NA
J: TRBJ1-6

DNA: TGTGCCAGCAGTCCTTCAGGGGGGAGCCGCCGGAACAATGAGCAGTTCTTC
CDR3: CASSPSGGSRRNNEQFF
V: TRBV12-3/TRBV12-4
length: 17
size: many
D: NA
J: TRBJ2-1

DNA: TGTGCCAGCAGCCCGAGGACAGGGGAGAGCACAGATACGCAGTATTTT
CDR3: CASSPRTGESTDTQYF
V: TRBV5-8
length: 16
size: few
D: TRBD1
J: TRBJ2-3

DNA: TGTGCCAGCAGCCCGACGAGTCGTACAGATACGCAGTATTTT
CDR3: CASSPTSRTDTQYF
V: TRBV7-9
length: 14
size: NA
D: NA
J: TRBJ2-3

DNA: TGTGCCAGCAGTGGGGGGGGAGGTTACCGCACAGATACGCAGTATTTT
CDR3: CASSGGGGYRTDTQYF
V: TRBV28
length: 16
size: NA
D: TRBD2
J: TRBJ2-3

DNA: TGCGCCAGCAGCCTGGAGGGGGGTAGGACAGATACGCAGTATTTT
CDR3: CASSLEGGRTDTQYF
V: TRBV5-1
length: 15
size: NA
D: NA
J: TRBJ2-3

DNA: TGCGCCAGCAGCTTCGCCGGCGGCTCTGGAAACACCATATATTTT
CDR3: CASSFAGGSGNTIYF
V: TRBV5-1
length: 15
size: few
D: NA
J: TRBJ1-3

DNA: TGCGCCAGCAGCCAAGATCCTAGGGAGACCCAGTACTTC
CDR3: CASSQDPRETQYF
V: TRBV4-3
length: 13
size: NA
D: NA
J: TRBJ2-5

DNA: TGTGCCACCGCGCCGACAGGTAGGGACGAGCAGTACTTC
CDR3: CATAPTGRDEQYF
V: TRBV15
length: 13
size: few
D: NA
J: TRBJ2-7

DNA: TGTGCCAGCAGTTATCGGTTGTCCGCAGGTAGTGCGGGGGCCAACGTCCTGACTTTC
CDR3: CASSYRLSAGSAGANVLTF
V: TRBV6-6
length: 19
size: many
D: NA
J: TRBJ2-6

DNA: TGTGCCAGCAGCGGCAGAAGGACTAGCGGGACCCAAGAGACCCAGTACTTC
CDR3: CASSGRRTSGTQETQYF
V: TRBV7-9
length: 17
size: NA
D: TRBD2
J: TRBJ2-5

DNA: TGTGCCAGTAGTATCACGGACGGATACTATGGCTACACCTTC
CDR3: CASSITDGYYGYTF
V: TRBV19
length: 14
size: NA
D: NA
J: TRBJ1-2